This T cell receptor (beta chain) was documented in a study of T-cell reconstitution after alpha-beta-depleted transplantation in children. Between the trimmed V and J ends, which lost 4 bases and 6 bases, there was a span of 13 bases. Germline V lookup: CDR1 SGHKS, CDR2 YYEKEE (reference sequence). This CDR3 is built from 13 residues. Study-level findings and limits: Once a year had passed after transplant, T-cell counts and diversity came mostly from newly produced T cells. As was reported, about two months after transplant, alpha-beta T cells came from several hundred expanded graft clones. Elevated TCRbeta diversity at day 60 was traced, in some patients, to surviving recipient T cells and thymic progenitors.

Preparation of the TCRbeta library involved a method that used unique molecular identifiers. TCRdb re-analysed the PCR reads in MiXCR, keeping a single row per CDR3 protein. The sample lists about 830,000 distinct CDR3 sequences; less than 20% were seen once. A remark on this clonotype: Its cognate antigen is unknown.

The receptor was derived from a male patient between 10 and 17 years old who had a stem cell transplant for acute lymphoblastic leukemia, so the T cells may come from the graft donor. The specimen was PBMCs, mostly from graft donor cells, collected 360 days after TCRalphabeta/CD19-depleted stem cell transplant. This chain uses TRBV5-5 with TRBJ1-2; D gene unclear. The CDR3 sequence is CASSLTSEDGYTF. The CDR3, as DNA: TGTGCCAGCAGCCTTACCTCGGAGGATGGCTACACCTTC. The full variable domain, in which reference TRBV5-5 and TRBJ1-2 provide the parts outside the CDR3, is DAGVTQSPTHLIKTRGQQVTLRCSPISGHKSVSWYQQVLGQGPQFIFQYYEKEERGRGNFPDRFSARQFPNYSSELNVNALLLGDSALYLCASSLTSEDGYTFGSGTRLTVV.